This record concerns one T cell receptor beta chain sequence. The source of the sample is a study of blood T cell repertoires in COVID-19. Looking at the study overall: T cells, B-cell-depleted T cells, or PBMCs supplied cDNA or gDNA.

Per the authors' pipeline: From reference gene primer amplification, estimates of nucleated cell counts were derived. Clones were sequenced by immunoSEQ multiplex PCR, and TCRdb holds only the in-frame ones, with some missing. V and J calls and clone size are those listed in that table; D and trimming were worked out from the DNA. The sample shows fewer than 70,000 clones, around 87% of them seen only once. The CDR3 sequence is 16 residues long. Germline trimming cut 0 bases from V and 2 bases from J; bases unmatched to any gene: 3. The V and J genes are TRBV5-3 and TRBJ2-3; 10 bases line up with TRBD1. TRBV5-3 has ORF status, its function being uncertain. Input material: peripheral blood. The sequence derives from a man aged 55-75 years with active or convalescent COVID-19. The CDR3 sequence is CARSLGGQGYTDTQYF. The CDR3 DNA is TGTGCCAGAAGCTTGGGGGGACAGGGGTACACAGATACGCAGTATTTT.